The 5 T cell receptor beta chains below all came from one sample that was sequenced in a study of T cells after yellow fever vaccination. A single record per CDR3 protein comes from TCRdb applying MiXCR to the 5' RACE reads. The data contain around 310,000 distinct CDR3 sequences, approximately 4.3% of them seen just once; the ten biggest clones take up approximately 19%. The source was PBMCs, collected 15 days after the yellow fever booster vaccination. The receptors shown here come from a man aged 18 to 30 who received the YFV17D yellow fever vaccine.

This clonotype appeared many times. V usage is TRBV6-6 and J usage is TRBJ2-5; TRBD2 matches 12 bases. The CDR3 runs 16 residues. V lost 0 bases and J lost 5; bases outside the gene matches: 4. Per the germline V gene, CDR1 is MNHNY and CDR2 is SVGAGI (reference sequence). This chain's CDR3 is CASSYSGTSGQETQYF. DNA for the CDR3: TGTGCCAGCAGTTACTCAGGGACTAGCGGGCAGGAGACCCAGTACTTC.

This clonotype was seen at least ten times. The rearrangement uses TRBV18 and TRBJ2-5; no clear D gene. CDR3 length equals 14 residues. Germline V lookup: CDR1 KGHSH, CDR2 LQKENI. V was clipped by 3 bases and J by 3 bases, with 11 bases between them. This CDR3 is CASSPRNTEETQYF. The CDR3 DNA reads TGTGCCAGCTCACCTCGAAACACAGAAGAGACCCAGTACTTC.

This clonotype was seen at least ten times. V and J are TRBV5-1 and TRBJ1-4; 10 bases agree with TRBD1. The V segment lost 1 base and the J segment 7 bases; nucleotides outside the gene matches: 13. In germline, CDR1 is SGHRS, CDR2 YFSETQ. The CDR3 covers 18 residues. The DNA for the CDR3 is TGCGCCAGCAGCTTGACGGGACAGGGGTCATTGGTGGGTGAAAAACTGTTTTTT. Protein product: CASSLTGQGSLVGEKLFF. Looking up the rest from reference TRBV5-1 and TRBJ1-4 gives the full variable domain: KAGVTQTPRYLIKTRGQQVTLSCSPISGHRSVSWYQQTPGQGLQFLFEYFSETQRNKGNFPGRFSGRQFSNSRSEMNVSTLELGDSALYLCASSLTGQGSLVGEKLFFGSGTQLSVL.

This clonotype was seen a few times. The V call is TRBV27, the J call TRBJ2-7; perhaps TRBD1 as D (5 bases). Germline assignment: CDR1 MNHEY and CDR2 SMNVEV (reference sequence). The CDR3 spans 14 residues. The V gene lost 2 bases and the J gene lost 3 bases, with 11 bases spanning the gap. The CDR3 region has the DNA TGTGCCAGCAGTTTAGGGGAAACAGGCTACGAGCAGTACTTC. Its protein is CASSLGETGYEQYF.

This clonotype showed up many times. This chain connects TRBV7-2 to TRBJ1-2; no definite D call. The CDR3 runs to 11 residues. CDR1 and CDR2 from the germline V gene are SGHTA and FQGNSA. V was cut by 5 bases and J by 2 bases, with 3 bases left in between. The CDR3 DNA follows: TGTGCCAGCAGCAAGAACTATGGCTACACCTTC. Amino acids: CASSKNYGYTF.